This TCR beta chain was observed in a study of control samples from healthy donors and cancer patients. Germline CDR1 LNHDA, CDR2 SQIVND (reference sequence). Trimming shortened V by 5 bases and J by 12 bases, and 17 bases separated the two germline ends. The CDR3 is 13 residues long. The data were produced by immunoSEQ multiplex PCR, yet TCRdb's version contains in-frame clones alone and is incomplete. The table includes 150,000 to 200,000 clones, approximately 90% detected once. The source is a woman in her thirties in good health. Sequencing input: blood. The chain has TRBV19 and TRBJ2-1; D could derive from TRBD1 or TRBD2 (5 bases each). This CDR3 is CASSAAVGERQFF. The DNA for the CDR3 is TGTGCCAGTAGTGCCGCTGTGGGGGAGAGGCAGTTCTTC.